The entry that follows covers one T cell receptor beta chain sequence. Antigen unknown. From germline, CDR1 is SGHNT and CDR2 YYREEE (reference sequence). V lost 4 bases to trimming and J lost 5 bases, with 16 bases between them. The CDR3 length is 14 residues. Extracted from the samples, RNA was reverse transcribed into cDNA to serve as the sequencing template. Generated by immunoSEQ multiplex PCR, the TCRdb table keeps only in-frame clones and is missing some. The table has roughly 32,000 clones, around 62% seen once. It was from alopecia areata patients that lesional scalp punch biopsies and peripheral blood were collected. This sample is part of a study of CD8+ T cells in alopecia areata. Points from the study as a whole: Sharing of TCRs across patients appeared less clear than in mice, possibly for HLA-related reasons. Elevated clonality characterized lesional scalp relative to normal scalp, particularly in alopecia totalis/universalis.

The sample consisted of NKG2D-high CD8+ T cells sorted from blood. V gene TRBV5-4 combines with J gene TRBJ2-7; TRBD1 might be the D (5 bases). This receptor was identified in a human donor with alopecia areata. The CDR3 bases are TGTGCCAGCAGCCCGCAGGGTGTCCGGGACGAGCAGTACTTC. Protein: CASSPQGVRDEQYF.